This T cell receptor (beta chain) was obtained from a study of OX40 agonist ivuxolimab in advanced cancers. This clone turned up a few times. Clones were read by immunoSEQ multiplex PCR, and TCRdb kept only the in-frame ones, dropping some. The table lists about 73,000 clones, roughly 86% of them singletons. The receptor's source is an adult with an advanced solid tumor such as melanoma, head and neck, liver or kidney cancer. Sample: CD4+ or CD8+ T cells sorted from blood, taken in a trial of the OX40 agonist ivuxolimab.

CDR3 DNA sequence: TGTGCCATCGGCCAGGCCTACGAGCAGTACTTC. Translating it yields CAIGQAYEQYF. J is TRBJ2-7 and V is TRBV6-1, with D unclear. CDR3 length: 11 residues. Trimming cost V 10 bases and J 2 bases, with 9 bases left between them. From germline, CDR1 is MNHNS and CDR2 SASEGT.